The subject of this entry is one T cell receptor (beta chain). It has no known antigen specificity. Qualities for individual bases were not recorded, and no much larger clone is one base off. These data belong to a study of immune evolution from preneoplasia to lung adenocarcinoma (dated by TCRdb to the early 2020s). In the study overall: HLA loss of heterozygosity was found in less than 8% of AIS, about 16% of MIA and about a third of ADC lesions, and in no AAH lesions. The TCR sequencing data were obtained from around 46 patients. Sample size was determined by specimen availability and not by a prior power calculation. POLYSOLVER was used to infer class I HLA alleles from exome data, and LOHHLA was used to detect allele-specific HLA loss. Resected precursor lesions (AAH, AIS, MIA) and invasive adenocarcinomas were compared with paired morphologically normal lung tissue. The overall cohort comprised some 53 patients with pulmonary nodules who underwent surgical resection. Whole exome sequencing and methylation data from the same cohort of nodules were integrated with the immune data. It was reported in the study that 100 to 110 samples were used for TCR sequencing. The study used immune gene expression, TCR sequencing and multiplex immunofluorescence to profile the immune contexture of lung adenocarcinoma precursors and invasive adenocarcinoma. The study at large found these results: Because every patient came from Japan and China, how well the results apply to Western populations was uncertain. The highest T cell clonality was observed in KRAS-mutant nodules compared with EGFR-mutant or double wild-type lesions. Clonality was highest in normal lung, while later-stage lesions appeared to have lower clonality but higher T cell density and diversity. Normal lung had the highest top T cell clone frequencies, which appeared to decline progressively from AAH through AIS, MIA and invasive adenocarcinoma. The findings rested on association rather than direct causation, and larger cohorts with long-term follow-up and longitudinal biopsies were considered necessary.

Including the terminal cysteine and phenylalanine, the CDR3 comprises 16 residues. Only the CDR3 region is kept as DNA, spanning 48 bases read in frame from base 1. Between the V and J ends, shortened by 2 bases and 4 bases respectively, the junction contains 20 bases. The germline V gene (reference sequence) gives CDR1 as GTSNPN and CDR2 as SVGIG. Using the immunoSEQ hsTCRbeta Kit, TCR beta CDR3 regions were sequenced from DNA. In the paper's pipeline: The ImmunoSEQ Analyzer was used to analyse the TCR sequencing data. T cell clonality was defined as 1 minus Pielou's evenness, as computed on productive rearrangements. The inverse Simpson index, applied to productive templates, was used to measure T cell diversity. T cell density was defined as TCR beta template counts normalized to usable DNA, with usable DNA estimated by amplifying and sequencing housekeeping genes. Two-sided Kruskal-Wallis tests were used to compare TCR metrics between histologic stages. Not all clones reach the TCRdb copy of this immuneACCESS table, which keeps in-frame sequences only. Checked studies attribute under half of the gap to unresolved V genes and leave the rest unexplained. V, J and clone size are taken as reported in that table, and D and trimming were inferred from the DNA itself. Present in this sample are about 4,600 clones, approximately 85% of which were seen just once. Of the sample, 2.8% is held by the ten largest clones.

Patients underwent resection in Japan or China between about 2014 and 2017. The histologic diagnosis of each case was independently confirmed on H&E slides by two lung cancer pathologists. For nucleic acid extraction, premalignant or tumor cells were enriched by macro-dissection following pathologic assessment. FFPE tissue was used for DNA isolation with the AllPrep DNA/RNA FFPE Kit. Source material: FFPE invasive lung adenocarcinoma tissue. According to the study, the label for this sample's cell subset or site signals: frankly invasive lung adenocarcinoma (ADC). The V and J segments used are TRBV30 and TRBJ2-5; TRBD2 could be the D gene, as 6 bases match. The receptor was isolated from a person aged 50-59 years with lung adenocarcinoma. The CDR3 has the sequence CAWSTLLVAVGETQYF. The DNA sequence follows: TGTGCCTGGAGTACTCTCTTGGTAGCGGTTGGAGAGACCCAGTACTTC.